These T cell receptor beta chains were read from a single sample in a study of T cells in Graves' hyperthyroidism and ophthalmopathy. TCRdb processed the multiplex PCR reads anew with MiXCR; each CDR3 protein has one entry. The table has 350,000 to 400,000 distinct CDR3 sequences, about 15% seen once. Sequencing was performed on blood. The receptors originated from a woman in her sixties or seventies with Graves' hyperthyroidism. Each CDR3 is given with its conserved first and last residue. Fields, in order: clone size, D gene, V gene, J gene, CDR3 DNA, CDR3 protein. D genes are given only for firm matches. Clone size appears in some rows only: once, few, many, or a class for an expanded clone.

size: many; D: NA; V: TRBV2; J: TRBJ1-1; DNA: TGTGCCAGCAGGACCCAGCGAGAAGCTTTCTTT; CDR3: CASRTQREAFF
size: many; D: NA; V: TRBV20-1; J: TRBJ2-1; DNA: TGCAGTGCTAGACCGCGACTAGTAGGAAATGAGCAGTTCTTC; CDR3: CSARPRLVGNEQFF
size: NA; D: TRBD2; V: TRBV5-1; J: TRBJ2-7; DNA: TGCGCCAGCAGCTTGGGTTCTAGCGGGATGGGGGAGCAGTACTTC; CDR3: CASSLGSSGMGEQYF
size: NA; D: NA; V: TRBV10-1; J: TRBJ2-3; DNA: TGCGCCAGCAGTGAAGGGCTAGCCACCACAGATACGCAGTATTTT; CDR3: CASSEGLATTDTQYF
size: many; D: NA; V: TRBV11-2; J: TRBJ2-7; DNA: TGTGCCAGCAGCTCCTACGGAATTAGCGGCGAGCAGTACTTC; CDR3: CASSSYGISGEQYF
size: many; D: NA; V: TRBV30; J: TRBJ2-1; DNA: TGTGCCTGGAGTGACAATGAGCAGTTCTTC; CDR3: CAWSDNEQFF
size: NA; D: TRBD2; V: TRBV11-2; J: TRBJ2-3; DNA: TGTGCCAGCAGCCCACTAGCGGGAGTTTCAACAGATACGCAGTATTTT; CDR3: CASSPLAGVSTDTQYF
size: many; D: TRBD2; V: TRBV12-3/TRBV12-4; J: TRBJ2-3; DNA: TGTGCCAGCAGACGACTAGCGGGAGGGACAGATACGCAGTATTTT; CDR3: CASRRLAGGTDTQYF
size: many; D: NA; V: TRBV2; J: TRBJ2-1; DNA: TGTGCCAGCATCATGGAAAGTATGCACAATGAGCAGTTCTTC; CDR3: CASIMESMHNEQFF
size: many; D: TRBD2; V: TRBV11-2; J: TRBJ2-5; DNA: TGTGCCAGCAGCTTAGATTTGACTAGCGTAGAGACCCAGTACTTC; CDR3: CASSLDLTSVETQYF
size: NA; D: TRBD1; V: TRBV19; J: TRBJ2-3; DNA: TGTGCCAGTAGTGCGAAGGGGACAGGGCTTATCACAGATACGCAGTATTTT; CDR3: CASSAKGTGLITDTQYF
size: NA; D: TRBD1; V: TRBV5-1; J: TRBJ1-5; DNA: TGCGCCAGCAGCTTGAGGTCAGGGGGCGATCAGCCCCAGCATTTT; CDR3: CASSLRSGGDQPQHF
size: many; D: NA; V: TRBV12-3/TRBV12-4; J: TRBJ1-2; DNA: TGTGCCAGCAGTTTAGAGGGGAGCAACTATGGCTACACCTTC; CDR3: CASSLEGSNYGYTF
size: few; D: TRBD1; V: TRBV11-3; J: TRBJ1-4; DNA: TGTGCCAGCAGCGCGGACAGGGGGCAAGAGGAGGAAAAACTGTTTTTT; CDR3: CASSADRGQEEEKLFF
size: many; D: NA; V: TRBV5-4; J: TRBJ2-7; DNA: TGTGCCAGCAGCACCGCCCCGGGCGCCGACTACGAGCAGTACTTC; CDR3: CASSTAPGADYEQYF
size: NA; D: TRBD2; V: TRBV24-1; J: TRBJ2-1; DNA: TGTGCCACCAGTGACCGGACTAGCAGTGGACGTTTGTGGAATGAGCAGTTCTTC; CDR3: CATSDRTSSGRLWNEQFF
size: many; D: TRBD2; V: TRBV11-2; J: TRBJ2-5; DNA: TGTGCCAGCAGCTCTCGTAGGGAGGGGACCCAGTACTTC; CDR3: CASSSRREGTQYF
size: NA; D: TRBD2; V: TRBV6-6; J: TRBJ2-1; DNA: TGTGCCAGCAGTTACCGCGGACTAGCGGATGAGCAGTTCTTC; CDR3: CASSYRGLADEQFF
size: many; D: TRBD1; V: TRBV5-1; J: TRBJ2-3; DNA: TGCGCCAGCAGCCTCCGGGACAGGGAAACAGATACGCAGTATTTT; CDR3: CASSLRDRETDTQYF
size: many; D: NA; V: TRBV28; J: TRBJ1-1; DNA: TGTGCCAGCAGTTTGGGCCAGGACCCACCGAGGGCTTTCTTT; CDR3: CASSLGQDPPRAFF
size: many; D: NA; V: TRBV6-1; J: TRBJ2-7; DNA: TGTGCCAGCAAAGCGGGGACAGCCTCATCCTACGAGCAGTACTTC; CDR3: CASKAGTASSYEQYF
size: many; D: TRBD1; V: TRBV11-1; J: TRBJ2-1; DNA: TGTGCCAGCAGCCGGGACAGGGGTAATGAGCAGTTCTTC; CDR3: CASSRDRGNEQFF
size: NA; D: TRBD1; V: TRBV12-3/TRBV12-4; J: TRBJ1-2; DNA: TGTGCCAGCAGGAGACACAACGGACAGGGCGTCTATGGCTACGCCTTC; CDR3: CASRRHNGQGVYGYAF
size: many; D: NA; V: TRBV20-1; J: TRBJ1-2; DNA: TGCAGTGCTCCCGAGGGGCTTCTTGGGGGATATGGCTACACCTTC; CDR3: CSAPEGLLGGYGYTF
size: NA; D: TRBD2; V: TRBV11-2; J: TRBJ2-7; DNA: TGTGCCAGCAGCTTCAGCGGGAGGGGCAACGAGCAGTACTTC; CDR3: CASSFSGRGNEQYF
size: many; D: TRBD2; V: TRBV27; J: TRBJ2-1; DNA: TGTGCCAGCAGTTCCTCAGCGGGAGGTGGGGAGCAGTTCTTC; CDR3: CASSSSAGGGEQFF
size: many; D: TRBD2; V: TRBV10-2; J: TRBJ2-7; DNA: TGCGCCAGCAGTGAGGAGGGAGGGCCGGGGGAGCAGTACTTC; CDR3: CASSEEGGPGEQYF
size: few; D: TRBD1; V: TRBV11-3; J: TRBJ2-1; DNA: TGTGCCAGCAGCTTAGTTCCCGGGACAGGGAGGATTGAGCAGTTCTTC; CDR3: CASSLVPGTGRIEQFF
size: many; D: NA; V: TRBV7-9; J: TRBJ2-2; DNA: TGTGCCAGCAGCCCTCAGGTTACCGGGGAGCTGTTTTTT; CDR3: CASSPQVTGELFF
size: NA; D: NA; V: TRBV7-3; J: TRBJ2-1; DNA: TGTGCCAGCAGCTTAACGGGGGGAGGGGGTGGGGATGAGCAGTTCTTC; CDR3: CASSLTGGGGGDEQFF
size: many; D: NA; V: TRBV7-8; J: TRBJ2-3; DNA: TGTGCCAGCAGCCCCCGAGGGGGGGGGATGGCGCAGTATTTT; CDR3: CASSPRGGGMAQYF
size: NA; D: NA; V: TRBV5-1; J: TRBJ2-5; DNA: TGCGCCAGCAGGGATCCGCAGGGCATCCAAGAGACCCAGTACTTC; CDR3: CASRDPQGIQETQYF
size: NA; D: TRBD2; V: TRBV19; J: TRBJ2-7; DNA: TGTGCCAGTAGCACTTACTATGGGAGCGGGAGCTCCTACGAGCAGTACTTC; CDR3: CASSTYYGSGSSYEQYF
size: few; D: NA; V: TRBV20-1; J: TRBJ2-7; DNA: TGCAGTGCTAGATTGTTCAACGAGCAGTACTTC; CDR3: CSARLFNEQYF
size: few; D: NA; V: TRBV19; J: TRBJ2-7; DNA: TGTGCCAGTAGTGGAGCGCTAACTATTTCCTACGAGCAGTACTTC; CDR3: CASSGALTISYEQYF
size: many; D: NA; V: TRBV6-1; J: TRBJ2-1; DNA: TGTGCCAGCAGGCTTCAGGGCAGGCTCAATGAGCAGTTCTTC; CDR3: CASRLQGRLNEQFF
size: many; D: NA; V: TRBV29-1; J: TRBJ1-2; DNA: TGCAGCGTTGAAGAGTTCCAGGTGGGATCCACTAACTATGGCTACACCTTC; CDR3: CSVEEFQVGSTNYGYTF
size: many; D: NA; V: TRBV30; J: TRBJ2-3; DNA: TGTGCCTGGAGTATCCTTAATGTGGGAAGAAGCACAGATACGCAGTATTTT; CDR3: CAWSILNVGRSTDTQYF
size: NA; D: TRBD2; V: TRBV19; J: TRBJ2-4; DNA: TGTGCCAGTAGTATAGATCCCGGGAGGGCCAAAAACATTCAGTACTTC; CDR3: CASSIDPGRAKNIQYF
size: many; D: TRBD1; V: TRBV12-3/TRBV12-4; J: TRBJ1-2; DNA: TGTGCCAGCAGCCTAGGACAGGGCTACGACTACACCTTC; CDR3: CASSLGQGYDYTF
size: NA; D: TRBD1; V: TRBV9; J: TRBJ2-2; DNA: TGTGCCAGCAGCGTAGAACAGGGGGTTGACCCCGGGGAGCTGTTTTTT; CDR3: CASSVEQGVDPGELFF
size: many; D: NA; V: TRBV5-1; J: TRBJ2-7; DNA: TGCGCCAGCAGTCGGCAACTGAAGCCCTCCTACGAGCAGTACTTC; CDR3: CASSRQLKPSYEQYF
size: many; D: NA; V: TRBV3-1; J: TRBJ2-1; DNA: TGTGCCAGCAGCCAGATGACCGGGAGCTCCTACAATGAGCAGTTCTTC; CDR3: CASSQMTGSSYNEQFF
size: NA; D: TRBD1; V: TRBV19; J: TRBJ2-3; DNA: TGTGCCAGTAGTTTCCAGGGGGCAGATACGCAGTATTTT; CDR3: CASSFQGADTQYF
size: many; D: TRBD2; V: TRBV11-3; J: TRBJ2-1; DNA: TGTGCCAGCAGCTTAGATTTACTAGCGGGAGGGACTAGCGATGAGCAGTTCTTC; CDR3: CASSLDLLAGGTSDEQFF
size: many; D: NA; V: TRBV5-1; J: TRBJ2-1; DNA: TGCGCCAGCAGCCAATTTAGCGGTAGCTCCTACAATGAGCAGTTCTTC; CDR3: CASSQFSGSSYNEQFF
size: few; D: TRBD2; V: TRBV10-3; J: TRBJ2-3; DNA: TGTGCCATCAGGACGACTAGCGGAGGAGGCACAGATACGCAGTATTTT; CDR3: CAIRTTSGGGTDTQYF
size: NA; D: TRBD2; V: TRBV6-2/TRBV6-3; J: TRBJ2-1; DNA: TGTGCCAGCAGTGGGGCTAGCGGGAGGGGGGACAATGAGCAGTTCTTC; CDR3: CASSGASGRGDNEQFF
size: many; D: NA; V: TRBV5-1; J: TRBJ2-7; DNA: TGCGCCAGCAATAAAGAAGCTTTGAGCTACGAGCAGTACTTC; CDR3: CASNKEALSYEQYF
size: many; D: TRBD2; V: TRBV5-5; J: TRBJ2-5; DNA: TGTGCCAGCAGCGGCCGGCGGACTAGGAGGGAGACCCAGTACTTC; CDR3: CASSGRRTRRETQYF
size: many; D: TRBD2; V: TRBV7-9; J: TRBJ2-1; DNA: TGTGCCAGCAGATATTTAGCGGGAGGGCCCTCCGGTGAGCAGTTCTTC; CDR3: CASRYLAGGPSGEQFF
size: many; D: TRBD2; V: TRBV5-1; J: TRBJ2-5; DNA: TGCGCCAGCAGCCCTCGGGGGGGGTCAGAGCAAGAGACCCAGTACTTC; CDR3: CASSPRGGSEQETQYF
size: few; D: TRBD2; V: TRBV10-2; J: TRBJ2-7; DNA: TGCGCCAGCAGTTTGACTAGCACCTACGAGCAGTACTTC; CDR3: CASSLTSTYEQYF